This TCR beta chain was identified in a study of T-cell memory formation after mild COVID-19. General study findings and limits: Cross-reactive memory seemingly joined, as some responding clones were found in pre-infection memory. Clones shrinking from day 15 to 85 showed even CD4/CD8 mixes; later expanders tilted CD4+. The study found contracting CD4+ clones mainly in CM and EM and contracting CD8+ clones in EMRA.

CDR3 size: 16 residues. Germline-derived CDR1 and CDR2 are SQVTM and ANQGSEA. The V end was cut by 2 bases, the J end by 0 bases, with 11 bases between. Concerning this clonotype: Its antigen is unidentified.

UMIs and sample barcodes were carried by the TCR alpha and TCR beta cDNA libraries that 5'RACE produced using constant-segment primers. TCRdb itself ran the 5' RACE reads through MiXCR, one entry per CDR3 protein. The data show 300,000 to 400,000 distinct CDR3 sequences, with roughly 21% seen just once and under 15% held by the top ten. Sequenced input: PBMCs or a T cell subset sorted from them (not recorded which). This TCR derives from an adult woman who had mild COVID-19 (a few samples of this study predate the infection). Cell type and time point are not known. The chain has TRBV29-1 and TRBJ2-6, with D uncertain. The CDR3 region is CSVESWTVSGANVLTF. The CDR3 region has the DNA TGCAGCGTTGAATCATGGACGGTCTCTGGGGCCAACGTCCTGACTTTC.